Here is one T cell receptor beta chain with its context. No antigen is known for it. Repertoires were generated with immunoSEQ multiplex PCR, while TCRdb's copy carries only in-frame clones and drops some. The data show 100,000 or so clones, 75% to 90% seen once. The entry originates in a study of T cell responses to AZD1222 COVID-19 vaccine. Trimming shortened V by 4 bases and J by 7 bases, and 11 bases separated the two germline ends. The CDR3 runs to 13 residues. Per the germline V gene, CDR1 is SGHAT and CDR2 is FQDESV (reference sequence). Overall study findings and caveats: Spike-spanning, vaccine-associated CD4 TCRs were dominant at 160-218 and 743-854. In the spike-specific TCR repertoire, nearly half reportedly target unmutated variant regions. It should be noted that donors were predominantly white British and more often female, and clonal diversity was possibly underestimated. It was only after the peak T cell response that any repertoires were sampled.

The V gene is TRBV11-1, the J gene TRBJ1-5; D gene unclear. The clonotype comes from an adult who received the AZD1222 COVID-19 vaccine. Source: peripheral blood, taken 28 days after the second AZD1222 dose. The CDR3 nucleotides read TGTGCCAGCAGCTCTGTGGTGGGGCAGCCCCAGCATTTT. Amino acids: CASSSVVGQPQHF.